The rows below give T cell receptor beta chains drawn from one sample of a study of T-cell reconstitution after alpha-beta-depleted transplantation in children. Using its own MiXCR run on the PCR reads, TCRdb lists one record per CDR3 protein. The sample has approximately 83,000 distinct CDR3 sequences; 12% are singletons. The sample here was PBMCs from the stem cell graft donor, taken from the stem cell graft. The source of these receptors is a human donor who donated a stem cell graft to a child with inherited bone marrow failure. Each CDR3 is given with its conserved first and last residue. Fields, in order: clone size, D gene, CDR3 length, V gene, J gene, CDR3 DNA, CDR3 protein. D genes are given only for firm matches. Size tells how often a clone was seen (once, few, many) or the class of an expanded clone, and some rows leave it out.

>many|-|14|TRBV5-1|TRBJ2-5
TGCGCCAGCAGCGAGACAGAAGCCCAAGAGACCCAGTACTTC
CASSETEAQETQYF
>few|TRBD1|17|TRBV28|TRBJ2-6
TGTGCCAGCAGCCCGGGACAGGGAGGGCCTGGGGCCAACGTCCTGACTTTC
CASSPGQGGPGANVLTF
>many|-|16|TRBV3-1|TRBJ2-1
TGTGCCAGCAGCTCTAGGAACCGGGACGACAACAATGAGCAGTTCTTC
CASSSRNRDDNNEQFF
>many|TRBD2|16|TRBV15|TRBJ2-1
TGTGCCACCAGCAGAGATCCCCCTAGCGGGAGCTATGAGCAGTTCTTC
CATSRDPPSGSYEQFF
>few|-|16|TRBV24-1|TRBJ2-1
TGTGCCACCAGTGATCTCGACGCGAGCTCCTACAATGAGCAGTTCTTC
CATSDLDASSYNEQFF
>many|-|14|TRBV5-1|TRBJ1-2
TGCGCCAGCAGCCCGGACGGACAAAACTATGGCTACACCTTC
CASSPDGQNYGYTF
>many|-|15|TRBV20-1|TRBJ2-1
TGCAGTGCTATCCCTCCGACTGGGTCCTACAATGAGCAGTTCTTC
CSAIPPTGSYNEQFF
>many|TRBD1|14|TRBV5-1|TRBJ2-7
TGCGCCAGCAGCGGCGGACAGGGTTCCTACGAGCAGTACTTC
CASSGGQGSYEQYF
>many|-|14|TRBV27|TRBJ1-2
TGTGCCAGCGCCCCCAGGCAGGCCCTACTTGGCTACACCTTC
CASAPRQALLGYTF
>-|-|13|TRBV6-1|TRBJ1-2
TGTGCCAGCAGGAAGCAGGGAGCCTATGGCTACACCTTC
CASRKQGAYGYTF
>many|TRBD1|15|TRBV29-1|TRBJ2-1
TGCATCGTAATAGGGGGCCCCCTCTCCTACAATGAGCAGTTCTTC
CIVIGGPLSYNEQFF
>many|-|14|TRBV5-4|TRBJ2-2
TGTGCCAGCAGCCCCACCGGTTTCACCGGGGAGCTGTTTTTT
CASSPTGFTGELFF
>many|-|13|TRBV5-5|TRBJ1-1
TGTGCCAGCAGCTTTGAAGGGGAAACTGAAGCTTTCTTT
CASSFEGETEAFF
>once|-|14|TRBV10-3|TRBJ2-7
TGTGCCATCAGTGACTCTATGGACAGCTACGAGCAGTACTTC
CAISDSMDSYEQYF
>many|-|12|TRBV9|TRBJ2-1
TGTGCCAGCAGCGCACTTGAGGGGAGGCAGTTCTTC
CASSALEGRQFF
>many|-|11|TRBV20-1|TRBJ2-3
TGCAGTGCCGGGACTGGAGATACGCAGTATTTT
CSAGTGDTQYF
>many|-|16|TRBV27|TRBJ2-1
TGTGCCAGCAGTCCCCTCGCTAGCACCACCGGGGGTGAGCAGTTCTTC
CASSPLASTTGGEQFF
>many|-|15|TRBV5-1|TRBJ1-6
TGCGCCAGCAGCCACACAGGTGCGCATAATTCACCCCTCCACTTT
CASSHTGAHNSPLHF
>many|TRBD2|15|TRBV4-1|TRBJ2-2
TGCGCCAGCTCTTATAGCGGGATGAACACCGGGGAGCTGTTTTTT
CASSYSGMNTGELFF
>many|-|14|TRBV6-1|TRBJ1-5
TGTGCCAGCAGTGCCTACAGTAGCAATCAGCCCCAGCATTTT
CASSAYSSNQPQHF
>many|-|15|TRBV5-1|TRBJ2-2
TGCGCCAGCAGCTTAAGACAGACCAACACCGGGGAGCTGTTTTTT
CASSLRQTNTGELFF
>many|-|13|TRBV5-1|TRBJ2-7
TGCGCCAGCAGCTTGGCGGAGCCCTACGAGCAGTACTTC
CASSLAEPYEQYF
>many|-|14|TRBV7-2|TRBJ2-3
TGTGCCAGCAGCTTAGGGAACCCTTGGGATACGCAGTATTTT
CASSLGNPWDTQYF
>many|TRBD1|12|TRBV4-2|TRBJ2-7
TGTGCCAGCAGCCAAGATGTGGACAGGATGTACTTC
CASSQDVDRMYF
>many|-|13|TRBV5-4|TRBJ1-2
TGTGCCAGCAGCTCCCTGGCAGGGGAAGGCTACACCTTC
CASSSLAGEGYTF
>many|-|13|TRBV29-1|TRBJ2-3
TGCAGCGTTGAAGCCCGGACTCGGGCAACGCAGTATTTT
CSVEARTRATQYF
>many|-|16|TRBV15|TRBJ1-1
TGTGCCACCAGCAGACCCTTTGGGGAGGGGAACACTGAAGCTTTCTTT
CATSRPFGEGNTEAFF
>many|-|17|TRBV5-1|TRBJ2-2
TGCGCCAGCAGCTTAACCCCGGGACATTCGAACACCGGGGAGCTGTTTTTT
CASSLTPGHSNTGELFF
>many|-|15|TRBV5-1|TRBJ1-3
TGCGCCAGCAGCTGGGGGGACAACTCTGGAAACACCATATATTTT
CASSWGDNSGNTIYF
>-|-|13|TRBV6-5|TRBJ1-1
TGTGCCAGCAGCGTTCCACAGGGTACTGAAGCTTTCTTT
CASSVPQGTEAFF
>-|-|13|TRBV6-6|TRBJ1-1
TGTGCCAGCAGCAACACTCTGCTCACTGAAGCTTTCTTT
CASSNTLLTEAFF
>-|-|13|TRBV3-1|TRBJ2-7
TGTGCCAGCAGCCAAGACTGGCCGTACGAGCAGTACTTC
CASSQDWPYEQYF
>many|TRBD1|14|TRBV12-3/TRBV12-4|TRBJ1-1
TGTGCCAGCAGACCGACAGGGTGGTACACTGAAGCTTTCTTT
CASRPTGWYTEAFF
>many|TRBD2|15|TRBV12-3/TRBV12-4|TRBJ2-3
TGTGCCAGCACCGATAGCGGGAGGGCCTCGGATACGCAGTATTTT
CASTDSGRASDTQYF
>many|TRBD1|14|TRBV7-2|TRBJ1-2
TGTGCCATCCGGGACAGGGAGGAAGACTATGGCTACACCTTC
CAIRDREEDYGYTF
>many|-|14|TRBV7-9|TRBJ2-3
TGTGCCAGCAGCTTAGTGGACAGCACAGATACGCAGTATTTT
CASSLVDSTDTQYF
>many|-|15|TRBV20-1|TRBJ1-1
TGCAGTGCTACCGATGGGGAAGGCCGACCAAGAGGAACTTTCTTT
CSATDGEGRPRGTFF
>many|-|13|TRBV4-1|TRBJ2-1
TGCGCCAGCAGCCAGCGGGGCGGCAATGAGCAGTTCTTC
CASSQRGGNEQFF
>-|TRBD2|14|TRBV29-1|TRBJ2-1
TGCAGCGTTGAGGGGACTAGCGGGGCTGATGAGCAGTTCTTC
CSVEGTSGADEQFF
>many|-|13|TRBV4-3|TRBJ1-1
TGCGCCAGCAGCCAATCCCGGGTCGATGAAGCTTTCTTT
CASSQSRVDEAFF
>many|-|13|TRBV7-9|TRBJ2-5
TGTGCCAGCAGCTCGACCCTCCGTCGGACCCAGTACTTC
CASSSTLRRTQYF
>many|-|13|TRBV5-1|TRBJ2-1
TGCGCCAGCAGCTTCGACAGCTACAATGAGCAGTTCTTC
CASSFDSYNEQFF
>few|-|12|TRBV29-1|TRBJ2-1
TGCAGCGTTGTGGGGCAGAGAAATGAGCAGTTCTTC
CSVVGQRNEQFF
>many|TRBD2|15|TRBV4-3|TRBJ2-1
TGCGCCAGCAGCCCGATAGCGGGGGGGCTCAATGAGCAGTTCTTC
CASSPIAGGLNEQFF
>many|-|14|TRBV4-1|TRBJ1-5
TGCGCCAGCAGCCAAGTAGGAGTAAATCAGCCCCAGCATTTT
CASSQVGVNQPQHF
>few|TRBD2|16|TRBV6-5|TRBJ2-3
TGTGCCAGCAGTTACACTGGACTAGCGGACACAGATACGCAGTATTTT
CASSYTGLADTDTQYF
>many|-|12|TRBV2|TRBJ1-2
TGTGCCAGCAGTTCCGGACTTCAGCGCTACACCTTC
CASSSGLQRYTF
>many|-|12|TRBV20-1|TRBJ2-7
TGCAGTGCTGCCGGAGAAAGCTACGAGCAGTACTTC
CSAAGESYEQYF
>many|-|16|TRBV2|TRBJ1-5
TGTGCCAGCAGAGGTCACCGGGGACCCAACAATCAGCCCCAGCATTTT
CASRGHRGPNNQPQHF
>many|-|15|TRBV18|TRBJ1-3
TGTGCCAGCTCACAAGACAGCGACTCTGGAAACACCATATATTTT
CASSQDSDSGNTIYF
>-|-|13|TRBV6-2/TRBV6-3|TRBJ1-2
TGTGCCAGCACCTCCACTGGCAGCTATGGCTACACCTTC
CASTSTGSYGYTF
>many|TRBD2|18|TRBV9|TRBJ2-7
TGTGCCAGCAGCGTAGGCCCCCGAACTAGCGTGTCATCCTACGAGCAGTACTTC
CASSVGPRTSVSSYEQYF
>many|-|11|TRBV2|TRBJ1-5
TGTGCCAGCAGTGAGGGGGGGTCCCAGCATTTT
CASSEGGSQHF